At least ten counts were recorded for the clone carrying this T cell receptor beta chain. What it binds is unknown. This specimen belongs to a study of T cells in Graves' hyperthyroidism and ophthalmopathy. Findings of the study overall: Most expanded thyroid clonotypes above 0.001 also appeared in blood.

The germline gives CDR1 MNHNS, CDR2 SASEGT. V lost 8 bases, J lost 3 bases, and 7 bases stayed unmatched. The CDR3 is 14 residues long. Amplified regions were TCR beta CDR3 sequences from RNA transcripts. Using the HTBI primer set, a first-round RT-PCR was run on the TCR CDR3. MiXCR, run by TCRdb on the multiplex PCR reads, gives a single entry per CDR3 protein. The sample shows about 600,000 distinct CDR3 sequences, roughly 15% of them seen only once. Each person with ophthalmopathy scored at least 3 on the Clinical Activity Score, reached NOSPECS grade 4 or higher, and had been ill under 3 months. The study excluded patients with uncontrolled infection, other autoimmune disease, pregnancy or lactation. The PBMCs had their origin in 7.5 to 10 ml of fresh peripheral blood.

The chain joins TRBV6-1 to TRBJ2-5; 9 nucleotides align to TRBD1. The sample was blood. This TCR came from a woman aged 40 to 50 with Graves' ophthalmopathy. The CDR3 DNA sequence: TGTGCCAGCGGGAAAGACAGGGGGGAAGAGACCCAGTACTTC. It yields the protein CASGKDRGEETQYF.